Listed below are T cell receptor beta chains from one sample, sequenced in a study of OX40 agonist ivuxolimab in advanced cancers. The assay was immunoSEQ multiplex PCR, and TCRdb's table has in-frame clones only and misses some. The table records about 90,000 clones, roughly 87% of them present only once. The sequences come from CD4+ or CD8+ T cells sorted from blood, collected in a trial of the OX40 agonist ivuxolimab. These receptors all come from an adult with an advanced solid tumor such as melanoma, head and neck, liver or kidney cancer. Both conserved end residues are part of each CDR3. D genes are given only for firm matches. Not all rows give a size; the values are once, few, many and, for expanded clones, a class.

TRBV7-3	NA	TRBD1	TRBJ2-2	TGTGCCAGCAGCCTAGACAGGGCCGGGGAGCTGTTTTTT	CASSLDRAGELFF
TRBV5-1	NA	TRBD1	TRBJ1-1	TGCGCCAGCAGCCCCGGAAGACAGGGGGTGAACACTGAAGCTTTCTTT	CASSPGRQGVNTEAFF
TRBV6-6	NA	NA	TRBJ2-7	TGTGCCAGCAGTTCCGACACTTACGAGCAGTACTTC	CASSSDTYEQYF
TRBV7-9	NA	NA	TRBJ1-1	TGTGCCAGCAGCTTTCAAGGAAGCACTGAAGCTTTCTTT	CASSFQGSTEAFF
TRBV14	NA	NA	TRBJ2-5	TGTGCCAGCAGCCAAGAAGGTGTAGGGGTGAGCATAGAGACCCAGTACTTC	CASSQEGVGVSIETQYF
TRBV5-4	NA	TRBD1	TRBJ2-3	TGTGCCAGCAGCCCAGGGGGACCCGGAAGCACAGATACGCAGTATTTT	CASSPGGPGSTDTQYF
TRBV2	NA	NA	TRBJ2-2	TGTGCCAGCACCCCGGGCTGGGGCGATGACACCGGGGAGCTGTTTTTT	CASTPGWGDDTGELFF
TRBV27	once	NA	TRBJ2-7	TGTGCCAGCAGTTTCAGAGAGACTACCGAGCAGTACTTC	CASSFRETTEQYF
TRBV28	NA	TRBD1	TRBJ2-7	TGTGCCAGCACCAAAGGGACAGACAGCTCCTACGAGCAGTACTTC	CASTKGTDSSYEQYF
TRBV5-4	NA	NA	TRBJ2-2	TGTGCCAGCAGCTTACTTAGGACCGGGGAGCTGTTTTTT	CASSLLRTGELFF
TRBV7-2	NA	TRBD2	TRBJ2-5	TGTGCCAGCAGCCTTTCCCCGCGGGGGATCCAAGAGACCCAGTACTTC	CASSLSPRGIQETQYF
TRBV7-8	NA	NA	TRBJ1-1	TGTGCCAGCAGCTCGATAACTGATAGAGCTTTCTTT	CASSSITDRAFF
TRBV30	few	NA	TRBJ1-1	TGTGCCTGGAGTGGTGACATCGCTGAAGCTTTCTTT	CAWSGDIAEAFF
TRBV28	NA	NA	TRBJ1-2	TGTGCCAGCAGTCCTGGGACGGAAGCCTATGGCTACACCTTC	CASSPGTEAYGYTF
TRBV7-2	once	NA	TRBJ2-7	TGTGCCAGCAGCTTAGCGGAGGGGGGGGCTGCCGAGCAGTACTTC	CASSLAEGGAAEQYF
TRBV4-3	NA	TRBD2	TRBJ2-1	TGCGCCAGCAGCCAACAGCGGGGGGTTTACAATGAGCAGTTCTTC	CASSQQRGVYNEQFF
TRBV9	NA	TRBD1	TRBJ2-2	TGTGCCAGCAGCGGTTACGGGACAGGGGAGAAGCTGTTTTTT	CASSGYGTGEKLFF
TRBV19	NA	NA	TRBJ1-2	TGTGCCAGTAGTACTCAAAGAGGGAGCTCCTATGGCTACACCTTC	CASSTQRGSSYGYTF
TRBV18	NA	TRBD1	TRBJ1-6	TGTGCCAGCTCACCTTCAGCCGGGACAGCTAATTCACCCCTCCACTTT	CASSPSAGTANSPLHF
TRBV2	few	NA	TRBJ1-5	TGTGCCAGCAGTGAACGGGGGTTTCAGCCCCAGCATTTT	CASSERGFQPQHF
TRBV9	NA	TRBD1	TRBJ1-3	TGTGCCAGCAGCGTAGCGGGACAGGGAAACACCATATATTTT	CASSVAGQGNTIYF
TRBV5-6	NA	NA	TRBJ1-6	TGTGCCAGCAGCTCTCCAGTGTCTAATTCACCCCTCCACTTT	CASSSPVSNSPLHF
TRBV29-1	NA	NA	TRBJ2-3	TGCAGCGTGGGGTTGGGGGGAAACACAGATACGCAGTATTTT	CSVGLGGNTDTQYF
TRBV5-4	NA	NA	TRBJ2-7	TGTTCCTCAACCCCGGGGAGAGGATACGAGCAGTACTTC	CSSTPGRGYEQYF
TRBV9	NA	NA	TRBJ2-2	TGTGCCAGCAGCGTAGGGGATTTCCCCGGGGAGCTGTTTTTT	CASSVGDFPGELFF
TRBV6-1	NA	NA	TRBJ1-3	TGTGCCAGCAGTGACCGCCGGAGCTCTGGAAACACCATATATTTT	CASSDRRSSGNTIYF